This T cell receptor (beta chain) was identified in a study of technical replicates of blood from a handful of donors. Method: immunoSEQ multiplex PCR; TCRdb's copy keeps in-frame clones and lacks some. The table shows about 79,000 clones, with more than 85% occurring only once. This CDR3 region has 14 residues. Germline V gene data show CDR1 as MDHEN and CDR2 as SYDVKM. With V trimmed by 3 bases and J by 5 bases, 6 bases remained unmatched. The sequenced material came from T cells isolated from PBMCs. The TCR comes from a human donor in good health. Some clones in this sample may be carry-over from other donors' samples. This chain links TRBV28 with TRBJ1-2, with 7 bases aligning to TRBD1. CDR3 DNA: TGTGCCAGCAGTTTTGACAGGGAATTGTATGGCTACACCTTC. Its protein is CASSFDRELYGYTF.